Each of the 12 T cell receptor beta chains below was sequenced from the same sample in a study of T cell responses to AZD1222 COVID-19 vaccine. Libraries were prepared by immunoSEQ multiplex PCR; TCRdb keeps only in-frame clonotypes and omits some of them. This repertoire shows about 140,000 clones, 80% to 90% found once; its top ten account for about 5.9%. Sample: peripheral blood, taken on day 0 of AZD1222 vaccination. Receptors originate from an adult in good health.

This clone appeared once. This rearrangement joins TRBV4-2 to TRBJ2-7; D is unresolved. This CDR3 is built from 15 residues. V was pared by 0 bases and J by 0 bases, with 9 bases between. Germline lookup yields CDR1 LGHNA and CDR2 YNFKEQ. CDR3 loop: CASSQDGLSSYEQYF. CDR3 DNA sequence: TGTGCCAGCAGCCAAGATGGGTTGAGCTCCTACGAGCAGTACTTC.

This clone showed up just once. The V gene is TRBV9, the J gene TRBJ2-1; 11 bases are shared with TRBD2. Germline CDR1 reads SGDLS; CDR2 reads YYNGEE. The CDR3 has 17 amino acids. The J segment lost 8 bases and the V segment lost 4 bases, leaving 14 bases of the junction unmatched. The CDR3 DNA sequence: TGTGCCAGCAGCCATAGGGCAACTAGCGGGAGCGTCTATGAGCAGTTCTTC. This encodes CASSHRATSGSVYEQFF.

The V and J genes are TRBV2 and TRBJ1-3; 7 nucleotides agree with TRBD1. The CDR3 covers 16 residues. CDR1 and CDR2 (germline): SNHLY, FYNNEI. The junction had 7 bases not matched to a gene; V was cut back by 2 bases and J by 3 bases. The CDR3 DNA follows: TGTGCCAGCAGTGAAACACAGGGGAGAGGTGGAAACACCATATATTTT. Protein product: CASSETQGRGGNTIYF.

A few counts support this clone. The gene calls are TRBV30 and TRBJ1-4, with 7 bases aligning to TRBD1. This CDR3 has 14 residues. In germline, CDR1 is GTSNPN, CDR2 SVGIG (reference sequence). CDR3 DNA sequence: TGTGCTTCGGAAAGACAGGGCGTGGGTGAAAAACTGTTTTTT. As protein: CASERQGVGEKLFF.

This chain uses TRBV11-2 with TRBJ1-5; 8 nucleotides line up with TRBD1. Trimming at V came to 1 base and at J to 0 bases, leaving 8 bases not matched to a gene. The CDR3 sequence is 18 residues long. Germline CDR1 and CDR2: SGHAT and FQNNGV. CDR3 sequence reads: CASSLGDRFGHSNQPQHF. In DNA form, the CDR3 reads TGTGCCAGCAGCTTAGGGGACAGGTTCGGGCATAGCAATCAGCCCCAGCATTTT.

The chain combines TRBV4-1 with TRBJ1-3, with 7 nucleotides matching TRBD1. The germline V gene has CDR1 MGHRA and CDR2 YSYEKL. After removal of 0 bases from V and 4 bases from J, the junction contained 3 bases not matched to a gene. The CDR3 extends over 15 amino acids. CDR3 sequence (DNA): TGCGCCAGCAGCCAAGATAGGACAGGAGGAAACACCATATATTTT. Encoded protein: CASSQDRTGGNTIYF.

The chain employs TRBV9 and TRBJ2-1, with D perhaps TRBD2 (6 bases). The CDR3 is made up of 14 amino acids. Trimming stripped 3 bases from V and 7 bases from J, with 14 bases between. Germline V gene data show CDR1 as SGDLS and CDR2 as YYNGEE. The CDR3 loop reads CASSDGGGRNEQFF. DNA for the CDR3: TGTGCCAGCAGCGACGGTGGGGGGAGAAATGAGCAGTTCTTC. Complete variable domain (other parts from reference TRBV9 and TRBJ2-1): DSGVTQTPKHLITATGQRVTLRCSPRSGDLSVYWYQQSLDQGLQFLIQYYNGEERAKGNILERFSAQQFPDLHSELNLSSLELGDSALYFCASSDGGGRNEQFFGPGTRLTVL.

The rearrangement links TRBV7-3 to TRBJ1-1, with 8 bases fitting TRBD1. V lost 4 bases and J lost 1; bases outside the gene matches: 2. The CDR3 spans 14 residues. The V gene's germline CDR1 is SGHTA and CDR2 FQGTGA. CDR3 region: CASSYGQGNTEAFF. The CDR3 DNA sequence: TGTGCCAGCAGCTATGGACAGGGGAACACTGAAGCTTTCTTT. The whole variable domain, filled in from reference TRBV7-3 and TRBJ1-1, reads GAGVSQTPSNKVTEKGKYVELRCDPISGHTALYWYRQSLGQGPEFLIYFQGTGAADDSGLPNDRFFAVRPEGSVSTLKIQRTERGDSAVYLCASSYGQGNTEAFFGQGTRLTVV.

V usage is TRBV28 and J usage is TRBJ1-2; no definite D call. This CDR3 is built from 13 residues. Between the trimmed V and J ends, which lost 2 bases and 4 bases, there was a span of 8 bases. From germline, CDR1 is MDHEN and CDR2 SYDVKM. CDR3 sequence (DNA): TGTGCCAGCAGTTTACAAGGGTTCTATGGCTACACCTTC. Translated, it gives CASSLQGFYGYTF.

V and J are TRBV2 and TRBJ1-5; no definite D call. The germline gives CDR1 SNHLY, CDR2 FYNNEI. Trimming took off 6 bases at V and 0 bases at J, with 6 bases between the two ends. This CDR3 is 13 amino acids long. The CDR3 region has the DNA TGTGCCAGCAGGCAGAATAGCAATCAGCCCCAGCATTTT. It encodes CASRQNSNQPQHF.

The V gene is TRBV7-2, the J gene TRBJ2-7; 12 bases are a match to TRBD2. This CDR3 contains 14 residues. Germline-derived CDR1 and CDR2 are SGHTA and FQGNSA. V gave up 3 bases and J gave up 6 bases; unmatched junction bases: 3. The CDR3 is CASSFTSGRSEQYF. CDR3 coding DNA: TGTGCCAGCAGCTTCACTAGCGGGAGGTCCGAGCAGTACTTC.

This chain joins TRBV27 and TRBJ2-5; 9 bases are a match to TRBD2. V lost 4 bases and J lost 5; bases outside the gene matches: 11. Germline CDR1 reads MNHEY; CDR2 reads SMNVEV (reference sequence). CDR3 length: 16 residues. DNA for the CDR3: TGTGCCAGCAGTTCCTTAGCGGGAGATGGGGGGGAGACCCAGTACTTC. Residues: CASSSLAGDGGETQYF.